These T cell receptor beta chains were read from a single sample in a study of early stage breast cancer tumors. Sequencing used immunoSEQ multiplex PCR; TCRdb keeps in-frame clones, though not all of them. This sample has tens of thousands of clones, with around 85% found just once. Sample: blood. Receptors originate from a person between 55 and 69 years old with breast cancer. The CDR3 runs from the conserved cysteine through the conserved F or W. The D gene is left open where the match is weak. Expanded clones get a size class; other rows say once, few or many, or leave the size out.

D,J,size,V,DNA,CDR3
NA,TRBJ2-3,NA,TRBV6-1,TGTGCCAGCAATAACCCAGGCGGGGCAGATACGCAGTATTTT,CASNNPGGADTQYF
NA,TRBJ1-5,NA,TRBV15,TGTGCCACCAGCAGCGGGACACATGGGAGCAATCAGCCCCAGCATTTT,CATSSGTHGSNQPQHF
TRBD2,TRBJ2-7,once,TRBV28,TGTGCCAGCAGTCCGGGGGGAAGCTCCTACGAGCAGTACTTC,CASSPGGSSYEQYF
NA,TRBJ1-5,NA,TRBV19,TGTGCCAGTAGTCCCGGACGGATAGGCAATCAGCCCCAGCATTTT,CASSPGRIGNQPQHF
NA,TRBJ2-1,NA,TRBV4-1,TGCGCCAGCAGCCAGCCAGGGATGAGGGGATATTATGAGCAGTTCTTC,CASSQPGMRGYYEQFF
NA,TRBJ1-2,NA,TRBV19,TGTGCCAGTAGGGGTGGCTGGGGCTACACCTTC,CASRGGWGYTF
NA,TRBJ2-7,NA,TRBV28,TGTGCCAGCAGGAGCGGACCGACCGAGCAGTACTTC,CASRSGPTEQYF
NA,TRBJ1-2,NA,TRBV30,TGTGCCTGGAGTTTCAAAGGGGGCTACACCTTC,CAWSFKGGYTF
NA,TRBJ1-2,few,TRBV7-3,TGTGCCAGCAGCGCCGGACAGAATCTTGACTACACCTTC,CASSAGQNLDYTF
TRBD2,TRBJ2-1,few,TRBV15,TGTGCCACCAGCAGGGGGGGGAGAATGAATGAGCAGTTCTTC,CATSRGGRMNEQFF
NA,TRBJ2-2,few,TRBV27,TGTGCCAGCAGTCCCCGGGGGGCGGGACGAGATGGGCTGTTTTTT,CASSPRGAGRDGLFF
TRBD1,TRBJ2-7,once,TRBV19,TGTGCCAGTAGACAGGGGAGCTCCTACGAGCAGTACTTC,CASRQGSSYEQYF
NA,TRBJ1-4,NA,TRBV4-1,TGCGCCAGCAGCCAAGCTCGTTGGGAGACAAATGAAAAACTGTTTTTT,CASSQARWETNEKLFF
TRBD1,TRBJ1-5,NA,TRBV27,TGTGCCAGCAGTAGGACAGGAGGGGTGTTGGGCAATCAGCCCCAGCATTTT,CASSRTGGVLGNQPQHF
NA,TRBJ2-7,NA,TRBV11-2,TGTGCCAGCAGCGAGTCTGGGGCCATACAGTACTTC,CASSESGAIQYF
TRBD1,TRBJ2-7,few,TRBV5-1,TGCGCCAGCAGACCGAGGACAGGGTTTGATTACGGCGAGCAGTACTTC,CASRPRTGFDYGEQYF
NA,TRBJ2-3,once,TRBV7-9,TGTGCCAGCAGCCCGGGGGCTGTAGGCACAGATACGCAGTATTTT,CASSPGAVGTDTQYF
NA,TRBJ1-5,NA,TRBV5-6,TGTGCCAGCAGCGCACGTGGGGCCTATAGCAATCAGCCCCAGCATTTT,CASSARGAYSNQPQHF
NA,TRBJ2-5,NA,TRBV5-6,TGTGCCAGCAGCTTGGCCGGGCGGGGCCAAGAGACCCAGTACTTC,CASSLAGRGQETQYF
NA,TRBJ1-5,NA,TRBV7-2,TGTGCCAGCAGCCCGGTCAGGGATCAGCCCCAGCATTTT,CASSPVRDQPQHF
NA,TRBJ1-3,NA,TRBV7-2,TGTGCCAGCAGCCCGAAATCTAGCGGAAACACCATATATTTT,CASSPKSSGNTIYF
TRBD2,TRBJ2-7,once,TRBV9,TGTGCCAGCAGCGAGGGGCTAGCGGGAAACAGTCCCACGGACGAGCAGTACTTC,CASSEGLAGNSPTDEQYF
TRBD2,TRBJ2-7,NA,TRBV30,TGTGCCTGGAGTCGGGCGGGAGCCGTCTACGAGCAGTACTTC,CAWSRAGAVYEQYF
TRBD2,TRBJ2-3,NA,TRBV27,TGTGCCAGCAGCAGGACTAGCGGGAGATGGGGTACAGATACGCAGTATTTT,CASSRTSGRWGTDTQYF
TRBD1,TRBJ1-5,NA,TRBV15,TGTGCCACCAGCAGTGAGGGACAGGGGACTCAGCCCCAGCATTTT,CATSSEGQGTQPQHF
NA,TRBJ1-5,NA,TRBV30,TGTGCCTGGAGCCCCGGGCTTAAGGGGCAGCCCCAGCATTTT,CAWSPGLKGQPQHF
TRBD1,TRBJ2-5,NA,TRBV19,TGTGCCAGTAGAAGGGACAGAAATCAAGAGACCCAGTACTTC,CASRRDRNQETQYF
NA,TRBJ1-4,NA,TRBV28,TGTGCCAGCAGTTTCGCGGAATACGGTGAAAAACTGTTTTTT,CASSFAEYGEKLFF
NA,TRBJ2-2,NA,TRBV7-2,TGTGCCGCCGCGAGGGGGGCGGCCACCGGGGAGCTGTTTTTT,CAAARGAATGELFF
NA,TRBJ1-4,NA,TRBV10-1,TGCGCCAGCCCAGGACAGAACGCAACTAATGAAAAACTGTTTTTT,CASPGQNATNEKLFF
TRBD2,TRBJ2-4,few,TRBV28,TGTGCCAGCAGTTTCCGCGGGGGCATTCAGTACTTC,CASSFRGGIQYF
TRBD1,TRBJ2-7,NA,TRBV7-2,TGTGCCAGCAGCTTAGAGTTGACAGGGGGTTACGAGCAGTACTTC,CASSLELTGGYEQYF
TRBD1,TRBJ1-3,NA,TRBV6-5,TGTGCCAGCAGCCGACAGGGGGCTGGAAACACCATATATTTT,CASSRQGAGNTIYF
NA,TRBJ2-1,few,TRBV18,TGTGCCAGCTCGCCAGGACGGGGTAGAAACAATGAGCAGTTCTTC,CASSPGRGRNNEQFF
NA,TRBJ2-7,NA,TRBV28,TGTGCCAGCAGGGCCCAGGTTGTCCTATACGAGCAGTACTTC,CASRAQVVLYEQYF
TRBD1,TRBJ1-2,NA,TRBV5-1,TGCGCCAGCAGCTTGATAAACAGGGGGAGGAACTATGGCTACACCTTC,CASSLINRGRNYGYTF
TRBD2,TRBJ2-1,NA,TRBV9,TGTGCCAGCAGCGTAGTAGCGGGGTTTGGGAATGAGCAGTTCTTC,CASSVVAGFGNEQFF
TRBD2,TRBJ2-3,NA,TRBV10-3,TGTGCCATCACTAGCGGGGGGTTCTCAGATACGCAGTATTTT,CAITSGGFSDTQYF
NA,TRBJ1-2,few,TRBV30,TGTGCCTGGAGCCACGGCCGTGGCAGGGCTGATGGCTACACCTTC,CAWSHGRGRADGYTF
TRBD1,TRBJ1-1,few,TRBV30,TGTGCCTGGAGATGGAGGCAGGGGGCCCCCCTGGGCACTGAAGCTTTCTTT,CAWRWRQGAPLGTEAFF
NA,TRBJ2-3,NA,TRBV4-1,TGCGCCAGCAGTGAAGGGGGGGCGGCAGATACGCAGTATTTT,CASSEGGAADTQYF
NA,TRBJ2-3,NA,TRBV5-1,TGCGCCAGCAGCGAACCCCCAGGTACGCAGTATTTT,CASSEPPGTQYF
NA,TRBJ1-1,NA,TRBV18,TGTGCCAGCTCCCAGGGTGAATTAGACACTGAAGCTTTCTTT,CASSQGELDTEAFF